The entry below describes one T cell receptor beta chain. Its antigen remains unidentified. The PCR ran on 60 Vbeta and 13 Jbeta primers. Profiling relied on immunoSEQ multiplex PCR, and the TCRdb table lists in-frame clones only, not all of them. Of more than 90,000 clones listed, 65% to 80% are singletons. This record comes from a study of cytomegalovirus exposure and HLA in healthy donors. About the research overall: Unique TCRs numbering about 85 million, obtained from HLA-typed donors, made up an early data release. Points from the study as a whole: In all likelihood, a cluster of highly shared sequence variants was a sequencing artifact. In an earlier analysis, most TCR beta V segments were productive about 87% or about 30% of the time. Later analysis showed most CMV-associated TCR beta chains appearing HLA-restricted.

The germline V gene has CDR1 SNHLY and CDR2 FYNNEI. V shed 6 bases and J 3 bases; nucleotides not matched to a gene: 5. The CDR3 has 15 amino acids. The clonotype originates from a woman aged 40 to 55 in good health and CMV-seronegative. Sequenced input: PBMCs. The genes are TRBV2 and TRBJ2-2, with 9 bases lining up with TRBD1. CDR3 protein: CASRKDRGDTGELFF. The CDR3 nucleotides read TGTGCCAGCAGAAAGGACAGGGGTGACACCGGGGAGCTGTTTTTT.